Following are 24 T cell receptor beta chains from one sample sequenced in a study of blood T cell repertoires in COVID-19 (dated by TCRdb to about 2020). Libraries were built with the immunoSEQ multiplex PCR assay. TCRdb re-hosts the immuneACCESS table, in-frame sequences only. Its copies lack some clones; in the studies checked, an unresolved V gene accounts for under half of them, and the cause for the rest is not known. This sample is represented by some 140,000 clones; more than 70% of them were singletons. The ten biggest clones cover 4.5% to 7% of the sample. Specimen: PBMCs or T cells enriched from blood (not recorded which). Every receptor here comes from a man aged 35 to 55 with acute COVID-19.

The chain has TRBV5-1 and TRBJ1-4; weak D call: TRBD1 (6 bases). Trimming shortened V by 4 bases and J by 8 bases, and 18 bases separated the two germline ends. CDR3 length equals 15 residues. Germline V gives CDR1 SGHRS, CDR2 YFSETQ. The CDR3 loop reads CASSVGGGLREKLFF. CDR3 DNA sequence: TGCGCCAGCAGCGTTGGCGGGGGGCTCAGGGAAAAACTGTTTTTT. The variable domain in full, with the rest retrieved from reference TRBV5-1 and TRBJ1-4, is KAGVTQTPRYLIKTRGQQVTLSCSPISGHRSVSWYQQTPGQGLQFLFEYFSETQRNKGNFPGRFSGRQFSNSRSEMNVSTLELGDSALYLCASSVGGGLREKLFFGSGTQLSVL.

This clone has a handful of counts. The rearrangement uses TRBV5-1 and TRBJ2-1, with D possibly being TRBD1 (6 bases). The CDR3 has 14 residues. Per germline, CDR1 SGHRS and CDR2 YFSETQ. The V end lost 6 bases, the J end lost 5 bases, and 15 bases lay between the germline ends. In DNA, the CDR3 is TGCGCCAGCAACCCAACCGGACAGAACAATGAGCAGTTCTTC. Encoded protein: CASNPTGQNNEQFF.

V and J are TRBV28 and TRBJ2-7; TRBD2 agrees at 8 bases. Trimming took 3 bases from V and 2 from J; bases not matched to a gene: 9. This CDR3 is built from 16 residues. CDR1 is MDHEN, CDR2 SYDVKM, per germline. Here the CDR3 reads CASSFDLAGIPYEQYF. CDR3 coding DNA: TGTGCCAGCAGTTTCGATTTAGCGGGAATCCCCTACGAGCAGTACTTC.

V is TRBV28 and J is TRBJ1-2; 9 nucleotides line up with TRBD1. Germline assignment: CDR1 MDHEN and CDR2 SYDVKM. This CDR3 contains 14 residues. V lost 6 bases, J lost 8 bases, and 10 bases stayed unmatched. The CDR3 spells CASSPGTGRFGYTF. DNA of the CDR3: TGTGCCAGCAGCCCCGGGACAGGGAGGTTCGGCTACACCTTC.

The sample holds a few counts of this clone. The chain recombines TRBV5-5 with TRBJ1-1; TRBD1 matches 9 bases. The junction had 10 bases not matched to a gene; V was cut back by 3 bases and J by 4 bases. The CDR3 spans 16 residues. CDR1 and CDR2 from the germline V gene are SGHKS and YYEKEE (reference sequence). This CDR3 is CASSWRDRADGTEAFF. CDR3 bases: TGTGCCAGCAGCTGGAGGGACAGGGCGGATGGCACTGAAGCTTTCTTT.

The rearrangement links TRBV19 to TRBJ1-1; D is ambiguous. The CDR3 length is 12 residues. With 7 bases removed from V and 7 bases from J, the gap between germline ends came to 13 bases. From germline, CDR1 is LNHDA and CDR2 SQIVND (reference sequence). Here the CDR3 DNA reads TGTGCCAGTAAACAGAACCAGAATGAAGCTTTCTTT. Amino acids: CASKQNQNEAFF.

The gene calls are TRBV19 and TRBJ2-6, with a possible D match to TRBD2 (5 bases). Trimming stripped 3 bases from V and 1 base from J, with 13 bases between. Germline loops: CDR1 LNHDA, CDR2 SQIVND (reference sequence). The CDR3 runs 17 residues. CDR3 bases: TGTGCCAGTAGTATCAGGAGGTTCGATTCTGGGGCCAACGTCCTGACTTTC. This translates into CASSIRRFDSGANVLTF. The full variable domain, completed using reference TRBV19 and TRBJ2-6, is DGGITQSPKYLFRKEGQNVTLSCEQNLNHDAMYWYRQDPGQGLRLIYYSQIVNDFQKGDIAEGYSVSREKKESFPLTVTSAQKNPTAFYLCASSIRRFDSGANVLTFGAGSRLTVL.

The gene calls are TRBV20-1 and TRBJ2-7; D is ambiguous. Germline V gene sequence: CDR1 DFQATT, CDR2 SNEGSKA (reference sequence). V lost 3 bases, J lost 0 bases, and 9 bases lay in between. CDR3 length equals 13 residues. CDR3 residues: CSASSASSYEQYF. CDR3 nucleotide sequence: TGCAGTGCTAGTTCAGCGTCCTCCTACGAGCAGTACTTC.

The gene calls are TRBV11-2 and TRBJ1-4; no clear D gene. The CDR3 sequence is 14 residues long. The V gene's germline CDR1 is SGHAT and CDR2 FQNNGV. V was cut by 1 base and J by 9 bases, with 12 bases left in between. Written as DNA, the CDR3 is TGTGCCAGCAGCTTAGGTCGGGTTAGGAAAAAACTGTTTTTT. Translation gives CASSLGRVRKKLFF.

The chain combines TRBV5-1 with TRBJ1-1; no clear D. This CDR3 is built from 14 residues. Looked up from germline, CDR1 is SGHRS and CDR2 is YFSETQ. Trimming removed 6 bases from V and 0 bases from J, with 12 bases in between. Written as DNA, the CDR3 is TGCGCCAGCACCCCAAGGAGTTTGAACACTGAAGCTTTCTTT. Residues: CASTPRSLNTEAFF. The variable domain in full, completed from reference TRBV5-1 and TRBJ1-1, reads KAGVTQTPRYLIKTRGQQVTLSCSPISGHRSVSWYQQTPGQGLQFLFEYFSETQRNKGNFPGRFSGRQFSNSRSEMNVSTLELGDSALYLCASTPRSLNTEAFFGQGTRLTVV.

The chain employs TRBV20-1 and TRBJ2-5, with D hard to call. There are 11 residues in the CDR3. V lost 5 bases, J lost 4 bases, and 8 bases lay in between. CDR1 DFQATT and CDR2 SNEGSKA come from the germline V gene (reference sequence). As DNA, the CDR3 is TGCAGTGCTGAGTCGGGAGAGACCCAGTACTTC. Its protein product is CSAESGETQYF.

The gene calls are TRBV2 and TRBJ2-1, with TRBD1 as a possible D gene (5 bases). The germline V and J ends were trimmed by 6 bases and 5 bases, with 26 bases remaining between them. Germline loops: CDR1 SNHLY, CDR2 FYNNEI. This CDR3 is built from 18 residues. For the CDR3, the DNA is TGTGCCAGCAGCAATCCCCGTAGACAGCAATTAACCCACAATGAGCAGTTCTTC. Translation: CASSNPRRQQLTHNEQFF.

The V and J genes are TRBV10-2 and TRBJ1-2; possible D gene TRBD1, 6 bases. The CDR3 sequence is 13 residues long. V was trimmed by 6 bases and J by 7 bases, leaving 15 bases between them. The germline gives CDR1 WSHSY, CDR2 SAAADI. This chain's CDR3 is CASSQGKGLGYTF. The CDR3, as DNA: TGCGCCAGCAGCCAGGGGAAGGGGCTTGGCTACACCTTC.

This clone was seen a single time. The chain joins TRBV5-1 to TRBJ2-2; the match to TRBD1 covers 12 bases. The V gene end was trimmed by 7 bases and the J gene end by 6 bases; junction bases not matched to a gene: 4. CDR3 size: 14 residues. CDR1 and CDR2 (germline): SGHRS, YFSETQ. DNA of the CDR3: TGCGCCAGCCAAGGGACAGGGGGCCCCGGGGAGCTGTTTTTT. This sequence encodes CASQGTGGPGELFF.

The V call is TRBV6-6, the J call TRBJ1-4; D is ambiguous. This CDR3 is built from 15 residues. V dropped 2 bases and J dropped 6 bases, with 13 bases sitting between them. The V gene's germline CDR1 is MNHNY and CDR2 SVGAGI (reference sequence). This CDR3 reads CASSYDSVSDEKLFF. In DNA form, the CDR3 reads TGTGCCAGCAGTTACGATAGTGTGTCGGATGAAAAACTGTTTTTT.

This chain joins TRBV11-2 and TRBJ1-1, with D possibly being TRBD1 (6 bases). The CDR3 is 13 amino acids. Trimming shortened V by 6 bases and J by 8 bases, and 16 bases separated the two germline ends. Germline CDR1 and CDR2: SGHAT and FQNNGV. The CDR3 DNA reads as TGTGCCAGCAGGACTAATGGGGGACACGAAGCTTTCTTT. Its translation: CASRTNGGHEAFF.

Points on this clone: The sample contains more than one DNA sequence encoding this CDR3. The chain is built from TRBV5-1 and TRBJ2-1; 10 bases align to TRBD1. The J segment lost 1 base and the V segment lost 4 bases, leaving 2 bases of the junction unmatched. Germline V gives CDR1 SGHRS, CDR2 YFSETQ. The length of the CDR3 is 15 residues. The CDR3 protein is CASSPGQGSYNEQFF. In DNA, the CDR3 is TGCGCCAGCAGCCCGGGACAGGGGTCCTACAATGAGCAGTTCTTC.

The genes are TRBV29-1 and TRBJ1-6; no clear D gene. Germline CDR1 reads SQVTM; CDR2 reads ANQGSEA. The CDR3 length is 13 residues. The germline V and J ends were trimmed by 5 bases and 7 bases, with 12 bases remaining between them. This CDR3 reads CSVRSGENSPLHF. DNA of the CDR3: TGCAGCGTTCGGTCGGGTGAGAATTCACCCCTCCACTTT. The full variable domain, rest sourced from reference TRBV29-1 and TRBJ1-6, is SAVISQKPSRDICQRGTSLTIQCQVDSQVTMMFWYRQQPGQSLTLIATANQGSEATYESGFVIDKFPISRPNLTFSTLTVSNMSPEDSSIYLCSVRSGENSPLHFGNGTRLTVT.

The CDR3 coding sequence is TGTGCCAGTAGTAAGACCCGCTGGGAGGGAGAGTCCTACGAGCAGTACTTC. Translation: CASSKTRWEGESYEQYF. This chain connects TRBV19 to TRBJ2-7, with 7 bases aligning to TRBD2. The CDR3 extends over 17 amino acids. Looked up from germline, CDR1 is LNHDA and CDR2 is SQIVND (reference sequence). The J segment lost 1 base and the V segment lost 4 bases, leaving 13 bases of the junction unmatched.

This rearrangement joins TRBV19 to TRBJ1-3, with 7 bases identical to TRBD1. The CDR3 sequence is 16 residues long. CDR1 is LNHDA and CDR2 is SQIVND in the germline V gene (reference sequence). The J segment lost 4 bases and the V segment lost 5 bases, leaving 11 bases of the junction unmatched. In nucleotides, the CDR3 is TGTGCCAGTAGTTCCAGACAGGGCGACGTCGGAAACACCATATATTTT. Translated, it gives CASSSRQGDVGNTIYF.

This clone was counted between two and nine times. J is TRBJ2-1 and V is TRBV27; TRBD2 agrees at 12 bases. The CDR3 runs 14 residues. V lost 2 bases to trimming and J lost 9 bases; unmatched junction nucleotides: 2. The germline V gene encodes CDR1 MNHEY and CDR2 SMNVEV (reference sequence). The CDR3 protein is CASSLLAGGGEQFF. Written as DNA, the CDR3 is TGTGCCAGCAGTTTACTAGCGGGAGGGGGTGAGCAGTTCTTC.

There are a few counts of this clone. This rearrangement joins TRBV3-1 (or the pseudogene TRBV3-2) to TRBJ2-2; D gene uncertain. V was cut by 3 bases and J by 3 bases, with 8 bases left in between. CDR1 and CDR2 (germline): LGHDT, YNNKEL (reference sequence). The CDR3 contains 14 residues. CDR3 residues: CASSQLVDTGELFF. For the CDR3, the DNA is TGTGCCAGCAGCCAGCTCGTAGACACCGGGGAGCTGTTTTTT.

CDR3 sequence reads: CAISESKDRGRNTIYF. In DNA form, the CDR3 reads TGTGCCATCAGTGAGTCGAAAGACAGGGGGCGAAACACCATATATTTT. The chain links TRBV10-3 to TRBJ1-3; 10 nucleotides line up with TRBD1. Germline assignment: CDR1 ENHRY and CDR2 SYGVKD. This CDR3 spans 16 amino acids. The junction had 4 bases not matched to a gene; V was cut back by 0 bases and J by 5 bases.

This rearrangement joins TRBV18 to TRBJ2-1; 10 positions agree with TRBD2. The CDR3 consists of 18 residues. The V and J ends lost 2 bases and 4 bases, in that order; junction bases with no gene match: 11. Germline assignment: CDR1 KGHSH and CDR2 LQKENI. As DNA, the CDR3 is TGTGCCAGCTCACCAGCTAGCGGGGGTCTACCCGGATACAATGAGCAGTTCTTC. As protein: CASSPASGGLPGYNEQFF.